These T cell receptor beta chains were read from a single sample in a study of Tregs in tolerant kidney transplant recipients. TCRdb keeps only in-frame clones here, not all; method: immunoSEQ multiplex PCR. The sample contains roughly 80,000 clones, approximately 90% of which appear only once. Sequencing used Tregs from blood, obtained before the transplant. The receptors stem from a human donor who received a combined kidney and bone marrow transplant. Each CDR3 is given with its conserved first and last residue. A D gene is named only where the DNA matches it firmly. Size values are once, few and many counts, or a class for expanded clones, and some rows have none.

d_call	v_call	clone_size	j_call	cdr3_aa	cdr3_nt
-	TRBV4-1	-	TRBJ1-3	CASSQDPTWVTRGGNTIYF	TGCGCCAGCAGCCAAGACCCTACCTGGGTGACCCGAGGTGGAAACACCATATATTTT
-	TRBV7-2	-	TRBJ2-7	CASSLQSSREQYF	TGTGCCAGCAGCCTACAATCTTCAAGGGAGCAGTACTTC
-	TRBV10-1	-	TRBJ1-3	CARRGSCRSGNTIYF	TGCGCCAGGAGGGGTAGTTGCCGGTCTGGAAACACCATATATTTT
-	TRBV2	-	TRBJ1-1	CASSERARREGITEAFF	TGTGCCAGCAGTGAACGAGCTCGCAGGGAGGGAATAACTGAAGCTTTCTTT
TRBD1	TRBV6-5	-	TRBJ2-7	CASSYRTGPKYF	TGTGCCAGCAGTTATCGGACAGGACCTAAGTACTTC
-	TRBV5-4	-	TRBJ2-3	CASSLALGPTTDTQYF	TGTGCCAGCAGCTTGGCCCTGGGACCGACAACAGATACGCAGTATTTT
-	TRBV18	-	TRBJ1-3	CASSPNWQGNTIYF	TGTGCCAGCTCACCAAATTGGCAGGGAAACACCATATATTTT
TRBD2	TRBV5-1	-	TRBJ2-1	CASAGTSGPREQFF	TGCGCCAGTGCCGGGACTAGCGGTCCTCGGGAGCAGTTCTTC
TRBD2	TRBV10-2	-	TRBJ2-7	CASSEPGTSIHEQYF	TGCGCCAGCAGTGAGCCTGGGACTAGCATCCACGAGCAGTACTTC
-	TRBV19	-	TRBJ2-3	CASSIAITDTQYF	TGTGCCAGTAGTATCGCCATCACAGATACGCAGTATTTT
-	TRBV7-9	-	TRBJ1-1	CASSLAVGGTEAFF	TGTGCCAGCAGCTTAGCGGTGGGGGGCACTGAAGCTTTCTTT
-	TRBV15	once	TRBJ1-4	CATSERANEKLFF	TGTGCCACCAGTGAGAGGGCTAATGAAAAACTGTTTTTT
TRBD1	TRBV7-2	-	TRBJ2-1	CASSLGQGVLNEQFF	TGTGCCAGCAGCTTGGGACAGGGGGTACTCAATGAGCAGTTCTTC
-	TRBV7-9	-	TRBJ2-4	CASTPGGRGLNIQYF	TGTGCCAGCACCCCCGGAGGGAGGGGGTTAAACATTCAGTACTTC
-	TRBV7-8	-	TRBJ2-1	CASSLRVAESSYNEQFF	TGTGCCAGCAGCCTCCGGGTAGCGGAGAGCTCCTACAATGAGCAGTTCTTC
-	TRBV28	-	TRBJ1-5	CASRPGLENQPQHF	TGTGCCAGCAGACCGGGTCTTGAAAATCAGCCCCAGCATTTT
-	TRBV7-2	-	TRBJ2-7	CASNFDSSYEQYF	TGTGCCAGCAACTTTGACAGCTCCTACGAGCAGTACTTC
-	TRBV7-2	-	TRBJ1-5	CASSSGRAFGQPQHF	TGTGCCAGCAGCTCTGGACGGGCGTTTGGGCAGCCCCAGCATTTT
-	TRBV6-5	-	TRBJ2-1	CASSKTVSGEQFF	TGTGCCAGCAGCAAGACGGTCTCGGGTGAGCAGTTCTTC
-	TRBV9	-	TRBJ2-6	CASSGRHEGAGANVLTF	TGTGCCAGCAGCGGGAGGCACGAGGGTGCTGGGGCCAACGTCCTGACTTTC
-	TRBV5-1	-	TRBJ1-6	CASSSTGTASYNSPLHF	TGCGCCAGCAGTTCTACAGGGACGGCATCCTATAATTCACCCCTCCACTTT
-	TRBV28	-	TRBJ1-1	CASKGVKNFF	TGTGCCAGCAAAGGGGTTAAAAATTTCTTT
-	TRBV29-1	-	TRBJ2-1	CSVRSGWDNEQFF	TGCAGCGTTCGAAGCGGGTGGGACAATGAGCAGTTCTTC
-	TRBV11-2	-	TRBJ1-1	CASSLDQGRPNTEAFF	TGTGCCAGCAGCTTAGATCAGGGCCGACCGAACACTGAAGCTTTCTTT
-	TRBV6-1	-	TRBJ2-7	CASSDFGTAHYEQYF	TGTGCCAGCAGTGACTTCGGGACGGCTCACTACGAGCAGTACTTC
-	TRBV5-1	-	TRBJ2-1	CASSIRGDEQFF	TGCGCCAGCAGCATAAGGGGGGATGAGCAGTTCTTC